A single sample gave rise to the 2 T cell receptor beta chains below, sequenced in a study of T cells in Graves' hyperthyroidism and ophthalmopathy. TCR beta CDR3 sequences were amplified from RNA transcripts. First-round RT-PCR with HTBI primers amplified the TCR CDR3 region. Each CDR3 protein gets one entry after TCRdb re-called the multiplex PCR reads with MiXCR. The repertoire holds fewer than 400,000 distinct CDR3 sequences, with 11% to 15% as singletons. The sample consisted of blood. These receptors were collected from a man between 50 and 59 years old with Graves' ophthalmopathy.

Many counts were recorded for this clonotype. The chain couples TRBV6-1 to TRBJ2-7, with 7 bases identical to TRBD1. J lost 5 bases, V lost 8 bases, and 9 bases had no gene match. The V gene's germline CDR1 is MNHNS and CDR2 SASEGT. CDR3 length: 13 residues. The CDR3 region is CASRKGDRDEQYF. The CDR3 bases are TGTGCCAGCCGGAAGGGAGACAGGGACGAGCAGTACTTC.

This clonotype has at least ten counts. The genes are TRBV3-1 and TRBJ2-6; possible D gene TRBD2, 5 bases. CDR3 size: 14 residues. Per germline, CDR1 LGHDT and CDR2 YNNKEL (reference sequence). V was pared by 8 bases and J by 0 bases, with 8 bases between. The CDR3 region is CASGLSSGANVLTF. CDR3 bases: TGTGCCAGCGGACTCAGCTCTGGGGCCAACGTCCTGACTTTC.